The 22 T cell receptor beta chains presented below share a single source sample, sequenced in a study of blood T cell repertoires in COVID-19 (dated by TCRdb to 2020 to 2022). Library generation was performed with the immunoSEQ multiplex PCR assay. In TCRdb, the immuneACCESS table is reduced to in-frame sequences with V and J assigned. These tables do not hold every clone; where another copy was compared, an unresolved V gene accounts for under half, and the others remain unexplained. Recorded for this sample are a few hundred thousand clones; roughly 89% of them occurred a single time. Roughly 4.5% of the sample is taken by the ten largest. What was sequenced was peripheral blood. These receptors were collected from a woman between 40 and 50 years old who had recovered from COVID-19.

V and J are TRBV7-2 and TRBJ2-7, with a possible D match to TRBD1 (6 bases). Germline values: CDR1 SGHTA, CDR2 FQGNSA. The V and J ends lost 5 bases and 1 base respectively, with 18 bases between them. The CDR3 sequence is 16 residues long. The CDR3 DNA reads TGTGCCAGCAGCCAATTTACAGGGAGAGGATCCTACGAGCAGTACTTC. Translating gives CASSQFTGRGSYEQYF.

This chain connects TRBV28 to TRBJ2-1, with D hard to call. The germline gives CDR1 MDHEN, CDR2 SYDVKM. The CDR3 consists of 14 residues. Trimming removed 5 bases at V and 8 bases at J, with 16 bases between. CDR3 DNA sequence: TGTGCCAGCAGTCATACTTCACGCCTCGATGAGCAGTTCTTC. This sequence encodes CASSHTSRLDEQFF.

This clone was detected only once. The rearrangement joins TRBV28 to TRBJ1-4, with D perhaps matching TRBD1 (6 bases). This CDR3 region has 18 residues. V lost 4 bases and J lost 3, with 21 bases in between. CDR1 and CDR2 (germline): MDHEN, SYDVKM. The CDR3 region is CASSSPSITGISNEKLFF. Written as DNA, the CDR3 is TGTGCCAGCAGTTCGCCCTCCATAACAGGGATATCTAATGAAAAACTGTTTTTT.

CDR3 nucleotide sequence: TGTGCCAGCAGTGAGCAGGGTGTTAATGAAAAACTGTTTTTT. Amino acid sequence: CASSEQGVNEKLFF. This chain joins TRBV2 and TRBJ1-4; tentative D call: TRBD1 (5 bases). Trimming left V 3 bases short and J 4 bases short, with 9 bases between. The CDR3 covers 14 residues. The germline V gene encodes CDR1 SNHLY and CDR2 FYNNEI.

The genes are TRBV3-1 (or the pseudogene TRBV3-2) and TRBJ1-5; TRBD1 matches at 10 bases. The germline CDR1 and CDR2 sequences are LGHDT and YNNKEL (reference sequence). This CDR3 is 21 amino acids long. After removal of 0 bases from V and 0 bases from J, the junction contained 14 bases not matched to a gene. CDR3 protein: CASSQETATGGRTDSNQPQHF. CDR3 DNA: TGTGCCAGCAGCCAAGAAACGGCGACAGGGGGCCGAACAGATAGCAATCAGCCCCAGCATTTT.

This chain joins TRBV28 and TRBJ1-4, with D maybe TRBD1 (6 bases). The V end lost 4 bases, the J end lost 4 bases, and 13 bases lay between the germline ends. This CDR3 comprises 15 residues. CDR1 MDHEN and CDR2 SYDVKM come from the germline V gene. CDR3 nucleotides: TGTGCCAGCAGTTCCGGACAGAGCTATAATGAAAAACTGTTTTTT. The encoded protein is CASSSGQSYNEKLFF.

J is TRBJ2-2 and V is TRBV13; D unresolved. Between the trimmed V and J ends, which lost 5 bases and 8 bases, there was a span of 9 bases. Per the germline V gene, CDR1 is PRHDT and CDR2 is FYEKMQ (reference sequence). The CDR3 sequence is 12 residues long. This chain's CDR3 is CASSQSLGELFF. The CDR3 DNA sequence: TGTGCCAGCAGCCAGTCGTTAGGGGAGCTGTTTTTT.

The CDR3 nucleotides are TGTGCCAGCAGGCGACAGGGAAGCTATGGCTACACCTTC. Translated: CASRRQGSYGYTF. The rearrangement uses TRBV12-3 or TRBV12-4 and TRBJ1-2, with 7 bases aligning to TRBD1. The CDR3 spans 13 residues. The V segment lost 6 bases and the J segment 4 bases; nucleotides outside the gene matches: 5.

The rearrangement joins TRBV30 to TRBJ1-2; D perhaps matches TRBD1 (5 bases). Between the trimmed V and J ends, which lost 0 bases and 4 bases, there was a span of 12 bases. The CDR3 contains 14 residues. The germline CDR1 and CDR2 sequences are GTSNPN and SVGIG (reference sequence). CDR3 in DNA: TGTGCCTGGAGTGTAAATCTTGACAGCTATGGCTACACCTTC. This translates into CAWSVNLDSYGYTF.

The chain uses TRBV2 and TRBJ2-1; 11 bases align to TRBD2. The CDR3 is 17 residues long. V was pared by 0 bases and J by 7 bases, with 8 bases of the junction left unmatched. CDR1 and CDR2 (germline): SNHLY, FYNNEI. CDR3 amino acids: CASSEAKTSGIGNEQFF. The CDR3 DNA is TGTGCCAGCAGTGAAGCCAAGACTAGCGGGATTGGGAATGAGCAGTTCTTC.

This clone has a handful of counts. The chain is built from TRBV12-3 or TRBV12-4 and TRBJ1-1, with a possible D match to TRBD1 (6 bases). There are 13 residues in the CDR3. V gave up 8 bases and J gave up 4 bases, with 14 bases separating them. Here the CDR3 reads CASLGGQGTEAFF. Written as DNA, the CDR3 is TGTGCCAGCCTCGGGGGGCAGGGCACTGAAGCTTTCTTT.

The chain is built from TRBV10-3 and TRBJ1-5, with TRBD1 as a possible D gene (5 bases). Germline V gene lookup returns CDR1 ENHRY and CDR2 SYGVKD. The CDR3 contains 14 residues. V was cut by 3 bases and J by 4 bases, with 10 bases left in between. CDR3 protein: CAISDGPGNQPQHF. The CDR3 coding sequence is TGTGCCATCAGTGACGGGCCAGGGAATCAGCCCCAGCATTTT.

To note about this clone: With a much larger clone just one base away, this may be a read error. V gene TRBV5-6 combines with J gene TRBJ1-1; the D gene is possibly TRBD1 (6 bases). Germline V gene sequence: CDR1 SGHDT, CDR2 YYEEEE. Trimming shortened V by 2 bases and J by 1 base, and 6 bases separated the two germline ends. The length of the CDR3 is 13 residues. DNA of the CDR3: TGTGCCAGCAGCTTACAGGGGAACACTGAAGCTTTCTTT. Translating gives CASSLQGNTEAFF.

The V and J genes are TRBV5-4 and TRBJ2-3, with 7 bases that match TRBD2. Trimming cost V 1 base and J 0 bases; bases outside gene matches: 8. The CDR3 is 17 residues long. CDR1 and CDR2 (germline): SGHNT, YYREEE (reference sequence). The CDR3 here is CASSLPSSGVSTDTQYF. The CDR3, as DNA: TGTGCCAGCAGCTTGCCATCCAGCGGGGTTAGCACAGATACGCAGTATTTT.

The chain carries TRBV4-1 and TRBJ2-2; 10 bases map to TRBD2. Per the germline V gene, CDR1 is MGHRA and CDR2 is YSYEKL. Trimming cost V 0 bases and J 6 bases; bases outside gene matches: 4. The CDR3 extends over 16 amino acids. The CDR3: CASSQDLSGGAGELFF. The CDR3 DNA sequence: TGCGCCAGCAGCCAAGATTTAAGCGGGGGGGCCGGGGAGCTGTTTTTT.

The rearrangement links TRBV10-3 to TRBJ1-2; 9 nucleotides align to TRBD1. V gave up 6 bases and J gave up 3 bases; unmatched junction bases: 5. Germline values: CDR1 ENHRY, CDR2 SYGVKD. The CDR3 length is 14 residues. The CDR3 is CAIRGGQGDYGYTF. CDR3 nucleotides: TGTGCCATCAGGGGGGGACAGGGAGACTATGGCTACACCTTC.

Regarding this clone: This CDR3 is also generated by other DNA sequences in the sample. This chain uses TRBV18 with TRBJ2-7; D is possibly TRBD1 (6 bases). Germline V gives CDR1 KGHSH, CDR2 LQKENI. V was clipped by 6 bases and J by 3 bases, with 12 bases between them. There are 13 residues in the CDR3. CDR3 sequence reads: CASSPGQNYEQYF. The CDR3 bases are TGTGCCAGCTCGCCGGGACAAAACTACGAGCAGTACTTC. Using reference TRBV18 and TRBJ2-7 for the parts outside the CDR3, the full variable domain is NAGVMQNPRHLVRRRGQEARLRCSPMKGHSHVYWYRQLPEEGLKFMVYLQKENIIDESGMPKERFSAEFPKEGPSILRIQQVVRGDSAAYFCASSPGQNYEQYFGPGTRLTVT.

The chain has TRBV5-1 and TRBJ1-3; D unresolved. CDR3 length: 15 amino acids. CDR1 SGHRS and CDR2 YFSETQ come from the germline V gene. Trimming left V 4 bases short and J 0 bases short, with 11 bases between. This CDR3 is CASSPPRNSGNTIYF. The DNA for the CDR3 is TGCGCCAGCAGCCCTCCCCGTAACTCTGGAAACACCATATATTTT.

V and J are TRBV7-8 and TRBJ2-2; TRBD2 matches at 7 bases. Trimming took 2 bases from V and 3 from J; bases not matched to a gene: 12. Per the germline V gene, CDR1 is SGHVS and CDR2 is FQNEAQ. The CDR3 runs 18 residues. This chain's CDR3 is CASSLLFLGAGDTGELFF. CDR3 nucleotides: TGTGCCAGCAGCTTATTGTTTCTTGGGGCGGGAGACACCGGGGAGCTGTTTTTT.

Written as DNA, the CDR3 is TGTGCCAGCAGTGAAGTCCAGACAGGGATCGCGAACACTGAAGCTTTCTTT. This codes for CASSEVQTGIANTEAFF. The V call is TRBV6-1, the J call TRBJ1-1; 7 bases are shared with TRBD1. The CDR3 is made up of 17 amino acids. Per germline, CDR1 MNHNS and CDR2 SASEGT. V lost 1 base, J lost 1 base, and 9 bases stayed unmatched.

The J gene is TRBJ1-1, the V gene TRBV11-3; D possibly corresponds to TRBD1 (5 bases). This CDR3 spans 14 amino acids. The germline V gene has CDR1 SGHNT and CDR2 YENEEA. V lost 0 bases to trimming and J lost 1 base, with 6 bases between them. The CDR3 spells CASSLDGQNTEAFF. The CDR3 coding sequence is TGTGCCAGCAGCTTAGATGGACAGAACACTGAAGCTTTCTTT.

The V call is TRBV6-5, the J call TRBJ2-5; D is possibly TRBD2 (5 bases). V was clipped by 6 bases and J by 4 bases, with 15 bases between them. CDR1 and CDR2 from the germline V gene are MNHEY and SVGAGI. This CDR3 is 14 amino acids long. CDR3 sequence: CASRYLGLPETQYF. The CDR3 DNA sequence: TGTGCCAGCAGATATCTCGGACTTCCAGAGACCCAGTACTTC.